In this sample, the clone carrying this T cell receptor (beta chain) turned up a few times. Its antigen is as yet unknown. Germline CDR1 is SGHDT and CDR2 is YYEEEE. V lost 0 bases, J lost 7 bases, and 14 bases lay in between. CDR3 size: 16 residues. The sample originates from a study of T cells in Graves' hyperthyroidism and ophthalmopathy. Inclusion characteristics of ophthalmopathy patients comprised a Clinical Activity Score of at least 3, a NOSPECS grade of at least 4, and duration under 3 months. Authors of the study amplified TCR beta CDR3 regions from RNA transcripts. The HTBI primer set drove a first-round RT-PCR of the TCR CDR3. TCRdb re-analysed the multiplex PCR reads in MiXCR, keeping a single row per CDR3 protein. The data contain roughly 640,000 distinct CDR3 sequences, around 16% of them singletons. Study conclusions and caveats: Blood held most thyroid clonotypes expanded above 0.001 frequency.

This clonotype was obtained from a woman between 35 and 50 years old with Graves' ophthalmopathy. This chain connects TRBV5-6 to TRBJ1-6, with no clear D. Sequencing input: blood. DNA of the CDR3: TGTGCCAGCAGCTTGGCAGCGGGTTCGGGAAATTCACCCCTCCACTTT. This gives the protein CASSLAAGSGNSPLHF. The complete variable domain, with remaining parts taken from reference TRBV5-6 and TRBJ1-6, reads DAGVTQSPTHLIKTRGQQVTLRCSPKSGHDTVSWYQQALGQGPQFIFQYYEEEERQRGNFPDRFSGHQFPNYSSELNVNALLLGDSALYLCASSLAAGSGNSPLHFGNGTRLTVT.